This TCR beta chain was profiled in a study of human T cells and chemical hapten exposure. Study-wide points: Among TCRs, those above 1 in 1000 frequency were unaffected by DPC sensitization.

As for time point: patch test 1, 2 weeks after DPC sensitization. Treatment reported: therapeutic diphenylcyclopropenone sensitization with weekly scalp DPC. TCRdb fed the RACE reads into MiXCR, producing one record per CDR3 protein. The sample shows around 50,000 distinct CDR3 sequences, less than 9.5% of them seen only once. The sample holds many counts of this clonotype. The antigen remains undetermined. Germline V gene data show CDR1 as MNHEY and CDR2 as SVGEGT. The CDR3 totals 12 residues. V was cut by 6 bases and J by 5 bases, with 8 bases left in between. This specimen was whole blood, taken in connection with sensitization to the hapten diphenylcyclopropenone (DPC). This rearrangement joins TRBV6-2 or TRBV6-3 to TRBJ1-5; unclear D gene. The clonotype comes from a woman between 50 and 59 years old with alopecia areata. Some clones in this sample may be carry-over from other donors' samples. The CDR3 reads CASSLSYQPQHF. In DNA, the CDR3 is TGTGCCAGCAGCCTGAGCTATCAGCCCCAGCATTTT.